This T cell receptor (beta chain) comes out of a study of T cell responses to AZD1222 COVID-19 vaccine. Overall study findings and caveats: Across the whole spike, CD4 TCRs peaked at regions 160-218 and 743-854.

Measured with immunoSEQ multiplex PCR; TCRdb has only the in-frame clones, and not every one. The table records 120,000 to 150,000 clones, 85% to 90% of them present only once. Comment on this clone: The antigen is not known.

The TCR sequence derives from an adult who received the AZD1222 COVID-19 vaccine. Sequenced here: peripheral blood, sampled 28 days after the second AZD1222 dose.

The CDR3 sequence is CASSQGTENNQPQHF. The CDR3 region has the DNA TGTGCCAGCTCGCAAGGGACAGAGAACAATCAGCCCCAGCATTTT. The chain joins TRBV18 to TRBJ1-5; the match to TRBD1 covers 7 bases. This CDR3 has 15 amino acids. Per the germline V gene, CDR1 is KGHSH and CDR2 is LQKENI. With 6 bases clipped from V and 3 bases from J, the junction kept 8 bases outside the gene matches.